This T cell receptor beta chain emerged from a study of chemoradiotherapy in HPV16-positive cancers. General observations from the study: During treatment, candidate HPV-specific clones and E7-related motifs expanded in tumor. Functional assays defining HPV-specific T cells used only a couple of HPV16-positive patients. In HPV16-positive patients, HPV-responsive T-cell expansion tracked better recurrence-free survival.

Clones were read by immunoSEQ multiplex PCR, and TCRdb kept only the in-frame ones, dropping some. The repertoire holds about 4,300 clones, with 65% to 80% as singletons. On this clone itself: Antigen unknown. The junction differs from germline at one of its ends, possibly a read error.

Repeated repertoire sampling spanned the course of chemoradiotherapy. Per the germline V gene, CDR1 is SNHLY and CDR2 is FYNNEI. The CDR3 is 14 residues long. Sample: tumor tissue, taken from a patient who underwent chemoradiotherapy. The receptor's source is a human donor with HPV-associated anogenital cancer. The chain is built from TRBV2 and TRBJ2-7; TRBD2 agrees at 14 bases. The CDR3 DNA is TGTGCCAGCAGCGGGACTAGCGGGAGTGCTCCCCTGTCCTTC. Amino acid sequence: CASSGTSGSAPLSF. Looking up the rest from reference TRBV2 and TRBJ2-7 gives the full variable domain: EPEVTQTPSHQVTQMGQEVILRCVPISNHLYFYWYRQILGQKVEFLVSFYNNEISEKSEIFDDQFSVERPDGSNFTLKIRSTKLEDSAMYFCASSGTSGSAPLSFGPGTRLTVT.